In its sample, the clone carrying this T cell receptor beta chain was seen a few times. The antigen is undetermined. The CDR3 spans 14 residues. Germline V CDR1 and CDR2: SGHRS, YFSETQ. Trimming shortened V by 0 bases and J by 3 bases, and 10 bases separated the two germline ends. The data originate from a study of post-analysis software for immune sequencing data. Whole-study context: Included courses were relapsing-remitting and secondary progressive multiple sclerosis; progressive-relapsing multiple sclerosis was also included.

Study conclusions and caveats: Pronounced co-clustering by F measure was evident among identically batched samples. Patients carried 4 or 5 TRBV segments more frequently than controls did, and TRBV5-6, TRBV5-1 and TRBV20-1 were among them. Normalized Chao1 diversity in multiple sclerosis patients fell significantly below that of controls.

TCR beta cDNA libraries had unique molecular identifiers. TCRdb re-called the PCR reads through MiXCR, storing one row per CDR3 protein. Of under 900,000 distinct CDR3 sequences in the sample, approximately 57% were seen once. The TCR was taken from a girl between 10 and 17 years old with multiple sclerosis. The source material was blood. The chain couples TRBV5-1 to TRBJ2-7; unclear D gene. The CDR3 loop is CASSLGGSIYEQYF. CDR3 sequence (DNA): TGCGCCAGCAGCTTGGGGGGATCAATCTACGAGCAGTACTTC.